A single sample is the source of the 3 T cell receptor beta chains below, sequenced in a study of sequential checkpoint blockade in melanoma (dated 2019 in TCRdb). The treatment or condition label corresponds to: randomized to nivolumab then ipilimumab (arm A) or the reverse (arm B). The library was produced with the immunoSEQ multiplex PCR assay. Held by TCRdb, this immuneACCESS table contains in-frame sequences only and omits some clones. Under half of the omission traces to an unresolved V gene where checked; the cause of the rest is unknown. This sample is represented by fewer than 15,000 clones; about 75% of them were singletons. About three fifths of the sample lies in the top ten. The sequencing used CD8+ T cells sorted from blood (inferred from file names), collected from a patient given nivolumab and ipilimumab in sequence. The origin of the receptors is a human donor with melanoma.

The chain links TRBV19 to TRBJ2-7; D gene ambiguous. Trimming cost V 3 bases and J 3 bases, with 12 bases left between them. The CDR3 covers 14 residues. Germline loops: CDR1 LNHDA, CDR2 SQIVND (reference sequence). DNA of the CDR3: TGTGCCAGTAGTATCACCCATCCTAACTACGAGCAGTACTTC. Translated: CASSITHPNYEQYF.

The chain links TRBV19 to TRBJ2-1; 9 nucleotides align to TRBD2. V lost 7 bases and J lost 0; bases outside the gene matches: 13. Germline CDR1 and CDR2: LNHDA and SQIVND (reference sequence). The CDR3 runs 18 residues. CDR3 sequence: CASTRGSGSLSSYNEQFF. The CDR3 region has the DNA TGTGCCAGTACCCGGGGTAGCGGGAGCCTTAGCTCCTACAATGAGCAGTTCTTC.

The chain uses TRBV28 and TRBJ2-7, with D perhaps TRBD1 (6 bases). Looked up from germline, CDR1 is MDHEN and CDR2 is SYDVKM. CDR3 length equals 14 residues. Between the trimmed V and J ends, which lost 5 bases and 3 bases, there was a span of 14 bases. The CDR3 DNA follows: TGTGCCAGCAGTCCACAGGGAAGAGGCTACGAGCAGTACTTC. It translates to CASSPQGRGYEQYF. Based on the CDR3 plus reference TRBV28 and TRBJ2-7, the full variable domain is DVKVTQSSRYLVKRTGEKVFLECVQDMDHENMFWYRQDPGLGLRLIYFSYDVKMKEKGDIPEGYSVSREKKERFSLILESASTNQTSMYLCASSPQGRGYEQYFGPGTRLTVT.